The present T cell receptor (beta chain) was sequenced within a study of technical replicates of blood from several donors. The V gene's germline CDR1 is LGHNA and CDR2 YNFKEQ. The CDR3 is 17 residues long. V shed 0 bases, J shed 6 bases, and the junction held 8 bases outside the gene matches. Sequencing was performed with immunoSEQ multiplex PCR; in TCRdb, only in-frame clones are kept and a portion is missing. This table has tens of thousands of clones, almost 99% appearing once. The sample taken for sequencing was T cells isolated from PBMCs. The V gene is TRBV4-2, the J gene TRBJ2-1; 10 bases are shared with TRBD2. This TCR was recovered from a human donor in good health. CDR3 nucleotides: TGTGCCAGCAGCCAAGATTTCAGCGGGAGGGACCTCAATGAGCAGTTCTTC. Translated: CASSQDFSGRDLNEQFF.